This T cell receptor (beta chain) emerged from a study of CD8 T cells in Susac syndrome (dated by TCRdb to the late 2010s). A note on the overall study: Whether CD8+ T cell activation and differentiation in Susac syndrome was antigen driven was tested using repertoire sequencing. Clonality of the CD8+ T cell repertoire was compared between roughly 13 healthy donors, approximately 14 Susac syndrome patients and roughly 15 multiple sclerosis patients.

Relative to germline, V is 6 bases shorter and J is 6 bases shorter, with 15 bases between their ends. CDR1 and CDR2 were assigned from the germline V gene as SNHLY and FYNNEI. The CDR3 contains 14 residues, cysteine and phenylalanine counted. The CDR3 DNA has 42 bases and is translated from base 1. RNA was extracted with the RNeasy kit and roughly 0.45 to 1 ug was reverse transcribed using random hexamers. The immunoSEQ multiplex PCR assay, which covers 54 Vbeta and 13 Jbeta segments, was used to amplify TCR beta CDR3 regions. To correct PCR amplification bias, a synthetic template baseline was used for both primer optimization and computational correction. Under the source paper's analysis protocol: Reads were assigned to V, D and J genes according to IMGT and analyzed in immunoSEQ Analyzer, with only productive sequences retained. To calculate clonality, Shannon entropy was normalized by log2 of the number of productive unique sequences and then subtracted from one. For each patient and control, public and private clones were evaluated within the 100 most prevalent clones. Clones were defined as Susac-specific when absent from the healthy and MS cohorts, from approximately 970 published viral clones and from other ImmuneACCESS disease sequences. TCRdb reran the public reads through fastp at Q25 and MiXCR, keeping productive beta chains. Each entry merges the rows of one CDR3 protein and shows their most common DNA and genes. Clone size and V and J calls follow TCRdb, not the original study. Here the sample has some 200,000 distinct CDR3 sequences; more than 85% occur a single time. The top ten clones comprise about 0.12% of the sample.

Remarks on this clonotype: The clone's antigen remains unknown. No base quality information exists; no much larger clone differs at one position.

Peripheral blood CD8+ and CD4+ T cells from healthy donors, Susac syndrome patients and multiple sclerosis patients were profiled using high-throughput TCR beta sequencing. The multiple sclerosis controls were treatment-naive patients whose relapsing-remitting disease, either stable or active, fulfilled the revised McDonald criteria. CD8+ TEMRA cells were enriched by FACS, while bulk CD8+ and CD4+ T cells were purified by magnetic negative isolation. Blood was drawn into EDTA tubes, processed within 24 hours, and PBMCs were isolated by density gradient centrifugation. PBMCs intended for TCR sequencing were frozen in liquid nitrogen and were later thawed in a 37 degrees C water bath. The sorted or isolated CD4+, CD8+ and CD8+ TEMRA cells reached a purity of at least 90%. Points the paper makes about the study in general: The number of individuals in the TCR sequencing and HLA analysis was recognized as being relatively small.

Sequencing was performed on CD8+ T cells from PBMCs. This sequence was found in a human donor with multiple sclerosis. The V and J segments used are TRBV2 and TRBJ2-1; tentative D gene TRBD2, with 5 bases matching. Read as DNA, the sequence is TGTGCCAGCAGGGACTTTCAGGAACTCAATGAGCAGTTCTTC. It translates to CASRDFQELNEQFF.